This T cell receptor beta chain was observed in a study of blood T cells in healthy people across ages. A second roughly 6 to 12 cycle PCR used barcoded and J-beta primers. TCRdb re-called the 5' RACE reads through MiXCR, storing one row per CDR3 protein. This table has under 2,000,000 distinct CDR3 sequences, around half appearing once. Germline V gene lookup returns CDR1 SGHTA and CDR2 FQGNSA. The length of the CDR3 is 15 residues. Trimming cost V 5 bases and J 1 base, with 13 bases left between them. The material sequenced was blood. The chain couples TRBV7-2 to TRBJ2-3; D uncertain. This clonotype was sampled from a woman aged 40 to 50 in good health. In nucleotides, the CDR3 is TGTGCCAGCAGCACCTCGACCCATGGCACAGATACGCAGTATTTT. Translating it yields CASSTSTHGTDTQYF.